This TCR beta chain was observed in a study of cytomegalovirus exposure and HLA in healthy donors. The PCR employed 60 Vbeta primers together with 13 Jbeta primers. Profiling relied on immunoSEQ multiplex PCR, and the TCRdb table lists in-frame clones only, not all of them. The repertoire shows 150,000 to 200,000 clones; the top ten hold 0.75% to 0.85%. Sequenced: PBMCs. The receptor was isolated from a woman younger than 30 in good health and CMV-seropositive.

As DNA, the CDR3 is TGTGCTCTCGCGCGGGCAGCCTCCTACAATGAGCAGTTCTTC. It encodes CALARAASYNEQFF. The chain combines TRBV12-5 with TRBJ2-1; weak D call: TRBD2 (5 bases). This CDR3 has 14 amino acids. Trimming took off 11 bases at V and 0 bases at J, with 14 bases between the two ends. Germline CDR1 reads LGHNT; CDR2 reads FRNRAP.